This TCR beta chain was obtained from a study of cytomegalovirus exposure and HLA in healthy donors. To note about this clone: Its antigen remains unidentified.

Study-level results: Near-uniform donor sequencing depth was presumed by presence/absence analyses. Rarity held for most TCR sequences, but there were some public TCRs that occurred in many donors.

Germline loops: CDR1 SGHTA, CDR2 FQGTGA. The CDR3 length is 12 residues. Trimming cost V 0 bases and J 5 bases, with 3 bases left between them. Use of 60 Vbeta and 13 Jbeta primers characterized the PCR. TCRdb's copy holds only in-frame clones and misses some; the assay was immunoSEQ multiplex PCR. This table holds about 150,000 clones, about three fifths found once. The receptor's source is a woman in her fifties or sixties in good health and CMV-seropositive. Sequencing was carried out using PBMCs. The chain uses TRBV7-3 and TRBJ2-3, with no clear D. CDR3 DNA: TGTGCCAGCAGCTTAACCGGAGATACGCAGTATTTT. Amino acids: CASSLTGDTQYF.